The T cell receptor (beta chain) under discussion was sequenced for a study of technical replicates of blood from a few donors. Germline V gene lookup returns CDR1 SGDLS and CDR2 YYNGEE. The CDR3 runs to 17 residues. With V trimmed by 3 bases and J by 2 bases, 9 bases remained unmatched. Measured with immunoSEQ multiplex PCR; TCRdb has only the in-frame clones, and not every one. The sample consists of over 80,000 clones, roughly 96% of them appearing once. This rearrangement joins TRBV9 to TRBJ1-5; TRBD1 aligns across 9 bases. Sequenced input: T cells isolated from PBMCs. The receptor was derived from a human donor in good health. CDR3 sequence (DNA): TGTGCCAGCAGCGCTGGGACAGGGAAGGGAGGCAATCAGCCCCAGCATTTT. Its translation: CASSAGTGKGGNQPQHF.